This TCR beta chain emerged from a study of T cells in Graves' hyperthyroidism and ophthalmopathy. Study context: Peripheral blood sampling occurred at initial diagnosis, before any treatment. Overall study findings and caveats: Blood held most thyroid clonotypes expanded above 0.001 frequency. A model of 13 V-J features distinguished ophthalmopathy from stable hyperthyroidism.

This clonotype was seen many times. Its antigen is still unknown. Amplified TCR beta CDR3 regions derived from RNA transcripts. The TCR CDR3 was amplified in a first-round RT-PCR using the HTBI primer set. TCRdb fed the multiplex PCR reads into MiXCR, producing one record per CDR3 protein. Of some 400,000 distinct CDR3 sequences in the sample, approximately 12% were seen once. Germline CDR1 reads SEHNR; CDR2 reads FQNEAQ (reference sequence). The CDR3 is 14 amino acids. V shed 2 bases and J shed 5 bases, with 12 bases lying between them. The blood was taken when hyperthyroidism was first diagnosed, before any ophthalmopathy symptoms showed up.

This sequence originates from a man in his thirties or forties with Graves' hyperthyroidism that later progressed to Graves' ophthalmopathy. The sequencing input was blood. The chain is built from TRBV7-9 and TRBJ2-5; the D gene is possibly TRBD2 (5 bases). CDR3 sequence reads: CASSLRMEEETQYF. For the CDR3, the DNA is TGTGCCAGCAGCTTAAGGATGGAGGAGGAGACCCAGTACTTC. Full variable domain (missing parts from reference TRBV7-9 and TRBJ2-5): DTGVSQNPRHKITKRGQNVTFRCDPISEHNRLYWYRQTLGQGPEFLTYFQNEAQLEKSRLLSDRFSAERPKGSFSTLEIQRTEQGDSAMYLCASSLRMEEETQYFGPGTRLLVL.